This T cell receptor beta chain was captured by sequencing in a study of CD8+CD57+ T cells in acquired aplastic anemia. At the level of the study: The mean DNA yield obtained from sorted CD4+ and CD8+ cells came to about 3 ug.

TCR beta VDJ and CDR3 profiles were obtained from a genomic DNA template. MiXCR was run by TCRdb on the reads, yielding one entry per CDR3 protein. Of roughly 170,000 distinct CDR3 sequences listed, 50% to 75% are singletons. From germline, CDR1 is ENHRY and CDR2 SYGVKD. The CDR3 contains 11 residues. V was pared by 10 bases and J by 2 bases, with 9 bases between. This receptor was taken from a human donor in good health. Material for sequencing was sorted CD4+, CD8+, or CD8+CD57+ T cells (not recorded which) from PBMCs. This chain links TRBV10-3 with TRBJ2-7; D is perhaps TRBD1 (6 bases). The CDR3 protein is CATGTTYEQYF. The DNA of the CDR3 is TGTGCCACCGGGACAACCTACGAGCAGTACTTC.